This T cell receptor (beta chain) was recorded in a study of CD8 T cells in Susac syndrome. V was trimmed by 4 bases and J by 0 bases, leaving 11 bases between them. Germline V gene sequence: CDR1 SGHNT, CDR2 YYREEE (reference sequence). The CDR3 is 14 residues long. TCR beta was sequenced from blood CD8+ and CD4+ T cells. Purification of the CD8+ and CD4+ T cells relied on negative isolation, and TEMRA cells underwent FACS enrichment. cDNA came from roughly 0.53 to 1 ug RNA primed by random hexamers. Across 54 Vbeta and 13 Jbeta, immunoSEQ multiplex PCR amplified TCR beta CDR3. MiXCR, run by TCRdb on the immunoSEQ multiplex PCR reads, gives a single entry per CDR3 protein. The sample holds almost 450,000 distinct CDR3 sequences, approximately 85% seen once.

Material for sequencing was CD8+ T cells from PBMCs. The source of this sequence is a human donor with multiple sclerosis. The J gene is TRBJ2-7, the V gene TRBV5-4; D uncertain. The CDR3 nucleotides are TGTGCCAGCAGCCCGGACGAGCACTCCTACGAGCAGTACTTC. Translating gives CASSPDEHSYEQYF.